What follows are 13 T cell receptor beta chains derived from one specimen sequenced in a study of T cells after yellow fever vaccination (dated by TCRdb to the late 2010s). This specimen's treatment or condition label, per the study, means: live attenuated yellow fever vaccine strain. The library was produced with 5' RACE. This sample was sequenced with an Illumina NovaSeq 6000. TCRdb passed the public sequencing reads through fastp at Q25 and MiXCR, retaining productive beta sequences. A single entry per CDR3 protein holds the most common genes and DNA from its merged rows. The sample table shows more than 300,000 distinct CDR3 sequences, and around 10% are seen once. The ten largest clones add up to over 3% of the sample. The sequencing used CD4+ T cells sorted from PBMCs, collected 45 days after the yellow fever booster vaccination. The source of these receptors is a man aged 18 to 30 who received the YFV17D yellow fever vaccine.

This clonotype appeared a few times. This sequence joins TRBV12-3 or TRBV12-4 and TRBJ2-5; TRBD2 matches 7 bases. J gave up 5 bases and V 0 bases, and 6 bases lay outside the gene matches. The CDR3 extends over 15 amino acids. The CDR3 sequence: CASSLAGAGRETQYF. CDR3 bases: TGTGCCAGCAGTTTAGCAGGGGCCGGGAGGGAGACCCAGTACTTC.

This chain joins TRBV18 and TRBJ1-2; D not certain. The CDR3 runs to 15 residues. Germline V gives CDR1 KGHSH, CDR2 LQKENI. Trimming removed 2 bases at V and 6 bases at J, with 16 bases between. CDR3 coding DNA: TGTGCCAGCTCACCAGACATCCAGGTACCAAATGGCTACACCTTC. It translates to CASSPDIQVPNGYTF.

The V call is TRBV24-1, the J call TRBJ2-5; perhaps TRBD2 as D (5 bases). V gave up 7 bases and J gave up 5 bases, with 13 bases separating them. CDR3 length equals 13 residues. The germline V gene has CDR1 KGHDR and CDR2 SFDVKD. The CDR3 DNA follows: TGTGCCACCAGCCCGACTGGCGGGGAGACCCAGTACTTC. It yields the protein CATSPTGGETQYF.

This clonotype has just a few counts. The chain has TRBV5-4 and TRBJ2-6; D is undetermined. The CDR3 covers 15 residues. Germline V gene data show CDR1 as SGHNT and CDR2 as YYREEE (reference sequence). Trimming removed 0 bases at V and 3 bases at J, with 7 bases between. This CDR3 is CASSLAALGANVLTF. In DNA, the CDR3 is TGTGCCAGCAGCTTGGCGGCACTTGGGGCCAACGTCCTGACTTTC.

The chain carries TRBV19 and TRBJ1-5; D perhaps matches TRBD1 (5 bases). Germline CDR1 LNHDA, CDR2 SQIVND (reference sequence). This CDR3 has 16 residues. Deletions cut 3 bases from V and 2 bases from J, with 14 bases between. The CDR3 loop reads CASSIFGRVRNQPQHF. DNA of the CDR3: TGTGCCAGTAGTATCTTCGGCAGGGTTCGCAATCAGCCCCAGCATTTT. Variable domain in full (rest from reference TRBV19 and TRBJ1-5): DGGITQSPKYLFRKEGQNVTLSCEQNLNHDAMYWYRQDPGQGLRLIYYSQIVNDFQKGDIAEGYSVSREKKESFPLTVTSAQKNPTAFYLCASSIFGRVRNQPQHFGDGTRLSIL.

This clonotype was detected many times. The chain is built from TRBV5-6 and TRBJ2-5, with D uncertain. CDR3 length: 12 amino acids. Germline lookup yields CDR1 SGHDT and CDR2 YYEEEE. Deletions cut 6 bases from V and 2 bases from J, with 8 bases between. For the CDR3, the DNA is TGTGCCAGCACGCAATCACAAGAGACCCAGTACTTC. Translated: CASTQSQETQYF.

V and J are TRBV7-8 and TRBJ2-3; D remains unclear. This CDR3 comprises 12 residues. Germline V CDR1 and CDR2: SGHVS, FQNEAQ. V was trimmed by 0 bases and J by 7 bases, leaving 5 bases between them. CDR3 in DNA: TGTGCCAGCAGCTTAGCTAGTTATACGCAGTATTTT. This gives the protein CASSLASYTQYF.

This clonotype was observed a handful of times. The chain couples TRBV7-9 to TRBJ1-2; TRBD1 is a possible D gene (6 bases). This CDR3 has 14 amino acids. With 1 base removed from V and 8 bases from J, the gap between germline ends came to 14 bases. Germline V gives CDR1 SEHNR, CDR2 FQNEAQ (reference sequence). CDR3 sequence reads: CASSLDLQGGGYTF. The CDR3 DNA reads TGTGCCAGCAGCTTAGATTTACAGGGAGGCGGCTACACCTTC.

The rearrangement uses TRBV6-5 and TRBJ1-2, with TRBD1 as a possible D gene (5 bases). In germline, CDR1 is MNHEY, CDR2 SVGAGI. The V end was cut by 5 bases, the J end by 8 bases, with 18 bases between. The CDR3 runs to 14 residues. The CDR3 DNA sequence: TGTGCCAGCAGTCCTAGGAGGGGTGGAGGAGGCTACACCTTC. It yields the protein CASSPRRGGGGYTF.

This clonotype is termed medium-sized. V usage is TRBV27 and J usage is TRBJ2-3; 15 bases are a match to TRBD2. Trimming cost V 4 bases and J 7 bases; bases outside gene matches: 9. The CDR3 covers 17 residues. The germline gives CDR1 MNHEY, CDR2 SMNVEV (reference sequence). The DNA for the CDR3 is TGTGCCAGCAGTTCCCCTTGGACTAGCGGGGGGGGTTATACGCAGTATTTT. Encoded protein: CASSSPWTSGGGYTQYF.

The rearrangement joins TRBV5-1 to TRBJ2-1; D is possibly TRBD2 (6 bases). Germline assignment: CDR1 SGHRS and CDR2 YFSETQ. V dropped 1 base and J dropped 5 bases, with 10 bases sitting between them. The CDR3 covers 14 residues. The CDR3: CASSLLATNNEQFF. DNA of the CDR3: TGCGCCAGCAGCTTGCTAGCGACCAACAATGAGCAGTTCTTC. Based on the CDR3 plus reference TRBV5-1 and TRBJ2-1, the full variable domain is KAGVTQTPRYLIKTRGQQVTLSCSPISGHRSVSWYQQTPGQGLQFLFEYFSETQRNKGNFPGRFSGRQFSNSRSEMNVSTLELGDSALYLCASSLLATNNEQFFGPGTRLTVL.

The chain employs TRBV20-1 and TRBJ1-5; D not certain. Germline CDR1 DFQATT, CDR2 SNEGSKA (reference sequence). This CDR3 is built from 13 residues. V gave up 5 bases and J gave up 3 bases, with 11 bases separating them. The CDR3 DNA is TGCAGTGCTCCTACTAAACCCAATCAGCCCCAGCATTTT. Its protein product is CSAPTKPNQPQHF.

The chain uses TRBV5-6 and TRBJ2-1; TRBD1 agrees at 8 bases. This CDR3 is 16 amino acids long. Germline trimming cut 4 bases from V and 4 bases from J; bases unmatched to any gene: 10. Germline CDR1 is SGHDT and CDR2 is YYEEEE. The CDR3 region is CASSQGWTGQYNEQFF. CDR3 in DNA: TGTGCCAGCAGCCAGGGTTGGACAGGGCAGTACAATGAGCAGTTCTTC.